These 8 T cell receptor beta chains were sequenced from one sample in a study of blood T cell repertoires in COVID-19. The data were produced by immunoSEQ multiplex PCR, yet TCRdb's version contains in-frame clones alone and is incomplete. The sample contains 200,000 to 300,000 clones, 75% to 90% of which appear only once. Sequencing was done on a sample of peripheral blood. These receptors came from a woman in her thirties or forties with acute or convalescent COVID-19.

This chain joins TRBV7-8 and TRBJ1-4; no clear D. CDR3 length equals 15 residues. V lost 5 bases, J lost 7 bases, and 17 bases lay in between. Germline V gives CDR1 SGHVS, CDR2 FQNEAQ. The CDR3 coding sequence is TGTGCCAGCAGCCCACACGCCGGGTTAATTGAAAAACTGTTTTTT. As protein: CASSPHAGLIEKLFF.

This chain joins TRBV19 and TRBJ1-6, with D perhaps TRBD1 (6 bases). V was pared by 3 bases and J by 6 bases, with 15 bases between. The CDR3 has 16 residues. Per the germline V gene, CDR1 is LNHDA and CDR2 is SQIVND (reference sequence). CDR3 amino acids: CASSIFRGGPNSPLHF. For the CDR3, the DNA is TGTGCCAGTAGTATTTTTAGGGGGGGACCTAATTCACCCCTCCACTTT.

The chain carries TRBV5-8 and TRBJ2-3; TRBD2 matches 9 bases. With 3 bases clipped from V and 8 bases from J, the junction kept 10 bases outside the gene matches. CDR1 is SGHTS, CDR2 YDEGEE, per germline. The CDR3 spans 15 residues. CDR3 region: CASSSRPGLASTQYF. The CDR3 DNA reads TGTGCCAGCAGCTCGCGTCCGGGACTAGCATCTACGCAGTATTTT.

This chain links TRBV5-1 with TRBJ2-5; weak D call: TRBD1 (6 bases). With 2 bases removed from V and 1 base from J, the gap between germline ends came to 12 bases. Germline CDR1 is SGHRS and CDR2 is YFSETQ. The CDR3 covers 15 residues. This chain's CDR3 is CASSFNGDTQETQYF. CDR3 nucleotide sequence: TGCGCCAGCAGCTTTAACGGGGACACCCAAGAGACCCAGTACTTC.

The gene calls are TRBV7-6 and TRBJ2-1; 11 bases match TRBD1. The V gene end was trimmed by 5 bases and the J gene end by 7 bases; junction bases not matched to a gene: 7. This CDR3 region has 15 residues. Germline CDR1 reads SGHVS; CDR2 reads FNYEAQ. This CDR3 is CASSPGTGGDNEQFF. The DNA of the CDR3 is TGTGCCAGCAGCCCCGGGACAGGGGGGGATAATGAGCAGTTCTTC.

This clone was counted a few times. The chain employs TRBV7-9 and TRBJ1-5; 8 nucleotides agree with TRBD1. Germline trimming cut 4 bases from V and 0 bases from J; bases unmatched to any gene: 8. CDR3 size: 17 residues. Germline V gene lookup returns CDR1 SEHNR and CDR2 FQNEAQ (reference sequence). Here the CDR3 reads CASSSGQGGSSNQPQHF. The CDR3 nucleotides are TGTGCCAGCAGCTCCGGACAGGGAGGAAGTAGCAATCAGCCCCAGCATTTT. Drawing the rest from reference TRBV7-9 and TRBJ1-5, the complete variable domain is DTGVSQNPRHKITKRGQNVTFRCDPISEHNRLYWYRQTLGQGPEFLTYFQNEAQLEKSRLLSDRFSAERPKGSFSTLEIQRTEQGDSAMYLCASSSGQGGSSNQPQHFGDGTRLSIL.

This sequence joins TRBV5-6 and TRBJ1-4; D is possibly TRBD1 (6 bases). Trimming removed 5 bases from V and 3 bases from J, with 14 bases in between. The CDR3 runs to 15 residues. Germline CDR1 and CDR2: SGHDT and YYEEEE. Here the CDR3 DNA reads TGTGCCAGCAGTAAGACAGGTGGGGCTAATGAAAAACTGTTTTTT. This codes for CASSKTGGANEKLFF.

The rearrangement uses TRBV9 and TRBJ1-6; 7 positions match TRBD1. Trimming cost V 0 bases and J 8 bases; bases outside gene matches: 2. This CDR3 is built from 14 residues. The V gene's germline CDR1 is SGDLS and CDR2 YYNGEE. CDR3 sequence: CASSVGQGDSPLHF. For the CDR3, the DNA is TGTGCCAGCAGCGTAGGGCAGGGGGATTCACCCCTCCACTTT.